The rows below give T cell receptor beta chains drawn from one sample of a study of T cell responses to AZD1222 COVID-19 vaccine. The method was immunoSEQ multiplex PCR; TCRdb's version includes in-frame clones alone and lacks a portion of them. The sample holds over 75,000 clones, 80% to 90% seen once. Sequenced material: peripheral blood, taken on day 0 of AZD1222 vaccination. These receptors all stem from an adult in good health. CDR3s include the opening cysteine and the closing phenylalanine or tryptophan. Fields, in order: V gene, D gene, J gene, clone size, CDR3 protein, CDR3 DNA. A D gene is named only where the DNA matches it firmly. For some rows the clone size is stated as once, few or many, or as a class when expanded; others skip it.

V: TRBV18
D: TRBD2
J: TRBJ2-3
size: NA
CDR3: CASSGLDTQYF
DNA: TGTGCCAGCTCAGGACTAGACACGCAGTATTTT

V: TRBV28
D: NA
J: TRBJ1-5
size: NA
CDR3: CASIHLGDQPQHF
DNA: TGTGCCAGCATACACCTCGGAGATCAGCCCCAGCATTTT

V: TRBV10-3
D: NA
J: TRBJ1-2
size: NA
CDR3: CAISESPGGSYGYTF
DNA: TGTGCCATCAGTGAGTCACCAGGAGGGTCCTATGGCTACACCTTC

V: TRBV28
D: NA
J: TRBJ1-4
size: NA
CDR3: CASSPLDLTNEKLFF
DNA: TGTGCCAGCAGTCCCCTTGACCTCACTAATGAAAAACTGTTTTTT

V: TRBV12-3/TRBV12-4
D: NA
J: TRBJ2-3
size: NA
CDR3: CASRKEAGGTQYF
DNA: TGTGCCAGCAGGAAGGAAGCAGGTGGTACGCAGTATTTT

V: TRBV5-1
D: TRBD1
J: TRBJ2-1
size: NA
CDR3: CASSLSGQGQNEQFF
DNA: TGCGCCAGCAGCTTAAGCGGACAGGGGCAGAATGAGCAGTTCTTC

V: TRBV2
D: TRBD2
J: TRBJ2-3
size: NA
CDR3: CASRLAGHTDTQYF
DNA: TGTGCCAGCAGACTAGCGGGACACACAGATACGCAGTATTTT

V: TRBV10-3
D: TRBD2
J: TRBJ2-1
size: NA
CDR3: CAISATKGLAGIGNEQFF
DNA: TGTGCCATCAGTGCCACCAAAGGACTAGCGGGAATCGGTAATGAGCAGTTCTTC

V: TRBV12-5
D: NA
J: TRBJ1-5
size: few
CDR3: CASGPDRNQPQHF
DNA: TGTGCTAGTGGCCCCGACAGAAATCAGCCCCAGCATTTT

V: TRBV18
D: TRBD2
J: TRBJ2-5
size: NA
CDR3: CASSQGLAGVGETQYF
DNA: TGTGCCAGCTCACAGGGACTAGCGGGAGTCGGCGAGACCCAGTACTTC

V: TRBV28
D: TRBD1
J: TRBJ2-7
size: NA
CDR3: CASSLGTGGLKEQYF
DNA: TGTGCCAGCAGTTTAGGGACAGGGGGGCTCAAGGAGCAGTACTTC

V: TRBV18
D: TRBD2
J: TRBJ2-7
size: NA
CDR3: CASSPPVWREGPYEQYF
DNA: TGTGCCAGCTCACCCCCGGTATGGCGGGAGGGCCCCTACGAGCAGTACTTC

V: TRBV6-6
D: NA
J: TRBJ1-2
size: NA
CDR3: CASSYGAGSYGYTF
DNA: TGTGCCAGCAGTTACGGGGCAGGGAGCTATGGCTACACCTTC

V: TRBV28
D: NA
J: TRBJ1-1
size: once
CDR3: CASSLGRGQGGTEAFF
DNA: TGTGCCAGCAGTTTAGGGCGAGGTCAGGGCGGCACTGAAGCTTTCTTT

V: TRBV19
D: NA
J: TRBJ2-7
size: NA
CDR3: CASSYARDYEQYF
DNA: TGTGCCAGTAGTTATGCCAGGGACTACGAGCAGTACTTC

V: TRBV2
D: TRBD2
J: TRBJ2-7
size: NA
CDR3: CASSDVAGVGLEQYF
DNA: TGTGCCAGCAGTGACGTAGCGGGAGTGGGCCTCGAGCAGTACTTC

V: TRBV28
D: NA
J: TRBJ1-4
size: NA
CDR3: CASSLYGRGNEKLFF
DNA: TGTGCCAGCAGTTTATACGGCAGGGGAAATGAAAAACTGTTTTTT

V: TRBV25-1
D: NA
J: TRBJ1-6
size: NA
CDR3: CASSATGNSPLHF
DNA: TGTGCCAGCAGTGCAACAGGGAATTCACCCCTCCACTTT

V: TRBV6-2/TRBV6-3
D: NA
J: TRBJ2-5
size: NA
CDR3: CASSYGQGFGETQYF
DNA: TGTGCCAGCAGTTACGGGCAGGGATTTGGGGAGACCCAGTACTTC

V: TRBV10-1
D: TRBD1
J: TRBJ1-6
size: NA
CDR3: CASCGPRDRRKNNSPLHF
DNA: TGCGCCAGCTGTGGACCCCGGGACAGGAGAAAGAATAATTCACCCCTCCACTTT

V: TRBV12-5
D: NA
J: TRBJ1-1
size: NA
CDR3: CASGFRGAEAFF
DNA: TGTGCTAGTGGTTTTCGGGGCGCTGAAGCTTTCTTT

V: TRBV5-6
D: NA
J: TRBJ1-1
size: NA
CDR3: CASSLGHTNTEAFF
DNA: TGTGCCAGCAGCTTGGGACATACGAACACTGAAGCTTTCTTT

V: TRBV27
D: TRBD1
J: TRBJ2-7
size: NA
CDR3: CASRKQGEPYEQYF
DNA: TGTGCCAGCAGGAAACAGGGGGAGCCCTACGAGCAGTACTTC

V: TRBV19
D: NA
J: TRBJ2-2
size: NA
CDR3: CASSIPETVRGELFF
DNA: TGTGCCAGTAGTATACCCGAGACCGTAAGAGGGGAGCTGTTTTTT